This TCR beta chain was identified in a study of multiple sclerosis patients with progressive multifocal leukoencephalopathy. General observations from the study: Before and during natalizumab, the clones expanded at PML already existed. Most PML patients had lower entropy, suggesting less diverse TRB repertoires. The findings' link to JC virus versus immunocompromise remained uncertain.

Measured with immunoSEQ multiplex PCR; TCRdb has only the in-frame clones, and not every one. The sample includes 20,000 to 30,000 clones, 91% seen only once; the top ten take about 2%. The time point denotes: 12 to 13 months of natalizumab therapy. Samples T1 and T2 were drawn at 6 and 12 months of therapy, respectively. There are 17 residues in the CDR3. V lost 5 bases and J 4 bases, leaving 23 bases between the germline ends. Notes on this clone: Its target is not known.

The receptor's source is a man aged 25 to 40 with multiple sclerosis. Sequencing used PBMCs, obtained from a patient treated with natalizumab. The chain has TRBV23-1 and TRBJ1-2; D is ambiguous. TRBV23-1 is an ORF for which the function is uncertain. CDR3 sequence (DNA): TGCGCCAGCAGTTATAACTCGCTACGCAGAAAGATCTATGGCTACACCTTC. As protein: CASSYNSLRRKIYGYTF.